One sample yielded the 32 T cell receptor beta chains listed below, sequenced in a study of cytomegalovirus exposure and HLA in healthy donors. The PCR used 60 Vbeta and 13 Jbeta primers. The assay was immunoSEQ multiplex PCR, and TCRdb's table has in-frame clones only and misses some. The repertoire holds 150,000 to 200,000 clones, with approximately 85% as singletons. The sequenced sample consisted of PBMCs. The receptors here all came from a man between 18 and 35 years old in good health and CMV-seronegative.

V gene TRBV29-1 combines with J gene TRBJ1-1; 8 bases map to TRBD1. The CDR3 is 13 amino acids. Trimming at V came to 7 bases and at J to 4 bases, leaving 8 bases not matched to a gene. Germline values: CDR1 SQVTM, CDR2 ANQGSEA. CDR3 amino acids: CSASGQATTEAFF. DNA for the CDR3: TGCAGCGCATCGGGACAGGCAACCACTGAAGCTTTCTTT.

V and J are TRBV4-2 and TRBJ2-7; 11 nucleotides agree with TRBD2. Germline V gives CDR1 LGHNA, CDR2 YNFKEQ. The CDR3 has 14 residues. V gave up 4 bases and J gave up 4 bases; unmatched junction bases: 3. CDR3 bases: TGTGCCAGCAGCCGGCTAGCGGGAGGTTACGAGCAGTACTTC. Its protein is CASSRLAGGYEQYF.

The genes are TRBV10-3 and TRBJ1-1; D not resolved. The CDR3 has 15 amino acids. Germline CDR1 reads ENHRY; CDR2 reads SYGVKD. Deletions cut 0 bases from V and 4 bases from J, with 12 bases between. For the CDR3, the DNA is TGTGCCATCAGTGAGTCGGTTTGGGAGGGCACTGAAGCTTTCTTT. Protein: CAISESVWEGTEAFF.

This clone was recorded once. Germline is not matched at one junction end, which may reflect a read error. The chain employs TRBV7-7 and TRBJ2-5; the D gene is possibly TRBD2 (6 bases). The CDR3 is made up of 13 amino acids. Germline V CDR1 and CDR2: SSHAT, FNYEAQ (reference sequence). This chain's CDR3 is CASSAGLQETQYF. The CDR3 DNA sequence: TGTGCTAGCAGCGCGGGACTTCAAGAGACCCAGTACTTC.

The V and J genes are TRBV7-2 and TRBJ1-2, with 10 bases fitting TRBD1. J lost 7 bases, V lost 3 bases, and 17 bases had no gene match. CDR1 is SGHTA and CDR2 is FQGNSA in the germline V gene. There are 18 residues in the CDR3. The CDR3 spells CASSFEITGTGEVGGYTF. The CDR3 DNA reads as TGTGCCAGCAGCTTTGAGATTACCGGGACAGGGGAGGTGGGTGGCTACACCTTC. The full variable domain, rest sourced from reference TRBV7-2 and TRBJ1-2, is GAGVSQSPSNKVTEKGKDVELRCDPISGHTALYWYRQSLGQGLEFLIYFQGNSAPDKSGLPSDRFSAERTGGSVSTLTIQRTQQEDSAVYLCASSFEITGTGEVGGYTFGSGTRLTVV.

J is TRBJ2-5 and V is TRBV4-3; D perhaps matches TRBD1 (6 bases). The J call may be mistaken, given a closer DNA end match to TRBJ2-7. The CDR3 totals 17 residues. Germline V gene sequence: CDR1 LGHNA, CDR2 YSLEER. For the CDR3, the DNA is TGCGCCAGCAGCCAAGAGGGGGCCACCAACTTCGCCTACGAGCAGTACTTC. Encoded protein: CASSQEGATNFAYEQYF.

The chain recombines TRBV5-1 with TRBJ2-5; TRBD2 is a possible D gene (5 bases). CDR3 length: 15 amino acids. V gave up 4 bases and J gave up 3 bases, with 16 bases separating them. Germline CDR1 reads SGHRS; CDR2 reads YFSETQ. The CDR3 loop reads CASSRDPRVEETQYF. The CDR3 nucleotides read TGCGCCAGCAGCCGGGATCCCCGGGTGGAAGAGACCCAGTACTTC.

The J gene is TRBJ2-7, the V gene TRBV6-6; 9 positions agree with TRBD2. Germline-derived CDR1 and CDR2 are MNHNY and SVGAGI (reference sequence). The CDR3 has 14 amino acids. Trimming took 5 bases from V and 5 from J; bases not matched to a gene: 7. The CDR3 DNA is TGTGCCAGCAGTACAGTAGCGGGAGCCCACGAGCAGTACTTC. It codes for CASSTVAGAHEQYF.

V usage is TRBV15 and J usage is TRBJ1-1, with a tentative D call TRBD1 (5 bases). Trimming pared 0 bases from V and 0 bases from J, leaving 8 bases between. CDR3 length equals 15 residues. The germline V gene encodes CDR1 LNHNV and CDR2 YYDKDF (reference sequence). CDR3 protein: CATSREPRVNTEAFF. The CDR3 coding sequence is TGTGCCACCAGCAGAGAACCCAGGGTGAACACTGAAGCTTTCTTT.

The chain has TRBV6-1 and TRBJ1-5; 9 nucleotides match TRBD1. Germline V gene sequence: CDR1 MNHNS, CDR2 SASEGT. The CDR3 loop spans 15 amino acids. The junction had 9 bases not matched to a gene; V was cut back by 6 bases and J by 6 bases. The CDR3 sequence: CASRITGTGIQPQHF. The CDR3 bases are TGTGCCAGCAGGATAACCGGGACAGGGATTCAGCCCCAGCATTTT.

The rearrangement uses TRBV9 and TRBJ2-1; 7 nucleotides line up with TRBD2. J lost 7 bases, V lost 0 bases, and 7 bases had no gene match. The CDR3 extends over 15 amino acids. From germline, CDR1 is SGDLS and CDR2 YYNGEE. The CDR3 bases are TGTGCCAGCAGCGTAGCCCGACTAGCCACAAATGAGCAGTTCTTC. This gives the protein CASSVARLATNEQFF.

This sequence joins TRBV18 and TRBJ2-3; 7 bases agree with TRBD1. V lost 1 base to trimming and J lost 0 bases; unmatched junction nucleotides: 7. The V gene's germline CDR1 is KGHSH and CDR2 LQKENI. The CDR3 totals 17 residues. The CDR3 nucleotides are TGTGCCAGCTCACCACGAATGACAGGGAGTAGCACAGATACGCAGTATTTT. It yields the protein CASSPRMTGSSTDTQYF.

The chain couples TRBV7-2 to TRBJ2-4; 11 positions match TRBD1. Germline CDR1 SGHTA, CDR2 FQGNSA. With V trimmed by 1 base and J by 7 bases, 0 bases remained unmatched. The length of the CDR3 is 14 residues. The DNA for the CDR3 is TGTGCCAGCAGCTTAGGGGACAGGGGGAACATTCAGTACTTC. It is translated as CASSLGDRGNIQYF.

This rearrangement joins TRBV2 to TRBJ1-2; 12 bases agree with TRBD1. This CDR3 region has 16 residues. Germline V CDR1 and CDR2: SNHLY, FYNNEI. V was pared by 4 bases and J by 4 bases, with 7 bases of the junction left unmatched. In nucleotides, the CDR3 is TGTGCCAGCAGTGCCCGGGACAGGGGGCCAGGCTATGGCTACACCTTC. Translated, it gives CASSARDRGPGYGYTF.

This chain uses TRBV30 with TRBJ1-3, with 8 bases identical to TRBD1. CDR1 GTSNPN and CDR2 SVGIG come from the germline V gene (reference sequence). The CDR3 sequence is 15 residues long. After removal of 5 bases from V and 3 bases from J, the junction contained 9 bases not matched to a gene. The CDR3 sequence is CAWGIPGGDGNTIYF. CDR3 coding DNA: TGTGCCTGGGGCATACCAGGGGGCGATGGAAACACCATATATTTT.

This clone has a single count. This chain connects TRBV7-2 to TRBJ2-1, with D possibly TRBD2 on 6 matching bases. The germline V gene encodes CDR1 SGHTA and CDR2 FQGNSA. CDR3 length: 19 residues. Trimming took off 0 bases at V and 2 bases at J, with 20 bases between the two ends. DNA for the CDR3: TGTGCCAGCAGCTTAGCTTGGGACTCGATAAAGGCTACCTACAATGAGCAGTTCTTC. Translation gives CASSLAWDSIKATYNEQFF.

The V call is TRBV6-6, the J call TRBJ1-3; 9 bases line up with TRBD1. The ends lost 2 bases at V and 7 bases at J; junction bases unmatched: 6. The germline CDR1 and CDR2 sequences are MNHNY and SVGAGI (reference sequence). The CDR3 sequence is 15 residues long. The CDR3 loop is CASSYRTGERNTIYF. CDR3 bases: TGTGCCAGCAGTTACCGGACAGGGGAGAGGAACACCATATATTTT.

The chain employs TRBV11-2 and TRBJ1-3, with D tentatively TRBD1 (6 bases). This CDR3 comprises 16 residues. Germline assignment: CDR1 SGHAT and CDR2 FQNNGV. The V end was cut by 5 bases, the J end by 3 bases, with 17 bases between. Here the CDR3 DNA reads TGTGCCAGCAGCCTCGAATACAGGGTCTTTGGAAACACCATATATTTT. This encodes CASSLEYRVFGNTIYF.

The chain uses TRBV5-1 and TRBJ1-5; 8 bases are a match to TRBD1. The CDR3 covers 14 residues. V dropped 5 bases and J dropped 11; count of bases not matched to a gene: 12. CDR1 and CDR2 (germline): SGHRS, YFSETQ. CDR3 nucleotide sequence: TGCGCCAGCAGATCTACAGGGGGGTATGGGGCCCAGCATTTT. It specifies CASRSTGGYGAQHF.

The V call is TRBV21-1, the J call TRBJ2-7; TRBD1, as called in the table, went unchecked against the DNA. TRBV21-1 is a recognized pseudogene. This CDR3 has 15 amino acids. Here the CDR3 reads CASSPGTGGWCEQYF. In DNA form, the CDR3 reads TGTGCCAGCAGCCCCGGGACAGGGGGCTGGTGCGAGCAGTACTTC.

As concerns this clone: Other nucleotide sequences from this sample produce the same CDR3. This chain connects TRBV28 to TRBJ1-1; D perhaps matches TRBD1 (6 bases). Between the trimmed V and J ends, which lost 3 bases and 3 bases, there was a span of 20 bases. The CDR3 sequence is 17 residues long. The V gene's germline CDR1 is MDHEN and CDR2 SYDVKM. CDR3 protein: CASSFQGGESKDTEAFF. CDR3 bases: TGTGCCAGCAGTTTCCAAGGGGGGGAAAGTAAAGACACTGAAGCTTTCTTT.

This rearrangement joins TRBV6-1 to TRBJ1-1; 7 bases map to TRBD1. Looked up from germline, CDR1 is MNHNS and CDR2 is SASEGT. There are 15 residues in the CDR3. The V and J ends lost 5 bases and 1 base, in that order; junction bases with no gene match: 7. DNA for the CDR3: TGTGCCAGCAGTACCACGACAGGGTGGAACACTGAAGCTTTCTTT. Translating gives CASSTTTGWNTEAFF.

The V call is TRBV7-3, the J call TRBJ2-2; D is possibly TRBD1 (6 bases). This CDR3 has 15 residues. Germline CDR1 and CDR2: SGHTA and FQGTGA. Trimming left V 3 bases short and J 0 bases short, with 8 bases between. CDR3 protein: CASSLGDTNTGELFF. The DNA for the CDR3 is TGTGCCAGCAGCTTGGGGGACACGAACACCGGGGAGCTGTTTTTT.

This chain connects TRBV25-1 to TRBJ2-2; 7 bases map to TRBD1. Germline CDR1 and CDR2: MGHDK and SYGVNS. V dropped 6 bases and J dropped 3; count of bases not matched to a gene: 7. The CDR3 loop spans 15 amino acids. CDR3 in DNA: TGTGCCAGCAGGGTAACAGGGGTCCACACCGGGGAGCTGTTTTTT. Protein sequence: CASRVTGVHTGELFF.

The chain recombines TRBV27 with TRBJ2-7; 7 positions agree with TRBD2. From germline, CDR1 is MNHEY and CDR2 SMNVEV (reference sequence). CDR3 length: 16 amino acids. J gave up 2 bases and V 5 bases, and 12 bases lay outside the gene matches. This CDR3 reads CASSLTAGVPPYEQYF. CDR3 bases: TGTGCCAGCAGTCTGACTGCGGGAGTGCCCCCCTACGAGCAGTACTTC.

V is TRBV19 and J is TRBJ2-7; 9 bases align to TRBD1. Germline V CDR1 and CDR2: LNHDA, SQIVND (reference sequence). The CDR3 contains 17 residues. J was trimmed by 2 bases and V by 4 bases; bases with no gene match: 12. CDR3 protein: CASSTVNSGTGTYEQYF. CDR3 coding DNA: TGTGCCAGTAGTACGGTAAACTCCGGGACAGGGACCTACGAGCAGTACTTC.

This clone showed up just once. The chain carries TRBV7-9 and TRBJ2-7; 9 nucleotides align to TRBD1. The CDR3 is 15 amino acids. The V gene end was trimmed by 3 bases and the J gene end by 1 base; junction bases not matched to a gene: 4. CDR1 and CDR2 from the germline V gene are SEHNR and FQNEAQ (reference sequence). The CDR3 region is CASSFRQGVSYEQYF. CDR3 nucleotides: TGTGCCAGCAGCTTTAGACAGGGGGTTTCCTACGAGCAGTACTTC.

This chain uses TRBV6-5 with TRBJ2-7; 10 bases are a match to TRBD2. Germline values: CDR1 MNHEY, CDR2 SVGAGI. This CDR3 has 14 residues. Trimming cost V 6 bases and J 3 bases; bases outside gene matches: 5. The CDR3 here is CASSQGLASYEQYF. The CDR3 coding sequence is TGTGCCAGCAGCCAGGGACTAGCGAGCTACGAGCAGTACTTC.

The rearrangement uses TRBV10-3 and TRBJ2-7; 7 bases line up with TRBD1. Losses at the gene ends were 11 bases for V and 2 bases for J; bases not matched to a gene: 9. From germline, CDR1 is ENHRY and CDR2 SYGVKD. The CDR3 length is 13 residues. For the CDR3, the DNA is TGTGCCGCGACACCGGGACAGCCCTACGAGCAGTACTTC. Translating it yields CAATPGQPYEQYF.

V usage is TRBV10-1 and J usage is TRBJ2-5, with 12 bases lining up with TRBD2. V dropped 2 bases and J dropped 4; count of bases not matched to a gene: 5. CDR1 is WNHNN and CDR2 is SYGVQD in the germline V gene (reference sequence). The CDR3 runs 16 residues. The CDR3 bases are TGCGCCAGCAGTGAGACTAGCGGGGGGAAGTTAGAGACCCAGTACTTC. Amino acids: CASSETSGGKLETQYF.

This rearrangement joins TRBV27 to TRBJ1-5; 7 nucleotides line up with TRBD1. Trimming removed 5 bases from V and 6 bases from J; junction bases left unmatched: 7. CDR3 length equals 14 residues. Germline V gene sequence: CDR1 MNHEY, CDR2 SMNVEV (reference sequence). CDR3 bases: TGTGCCAGCAGTATCAGACAGGGTGGTCAGCCCCAGCATTTT. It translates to CASSIRQGGQPQHF.

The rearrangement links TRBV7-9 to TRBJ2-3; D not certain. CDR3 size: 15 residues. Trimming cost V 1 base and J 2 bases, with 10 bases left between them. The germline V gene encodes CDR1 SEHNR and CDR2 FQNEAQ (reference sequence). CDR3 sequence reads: CASSLVPNPTDTQYF. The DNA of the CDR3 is TGTGCCAGCAGCTTAGTCCCTAACCCCACAGATACGCAGTATTTT.